This T cell receptor (beta chain) was documented in a study of cytomegalovirus exposure and HLA in healthy donors. Findings and limits, study-wide: TCR beta chains numbering more than 150 were designated cytomegalovirus-associated.

The PCR made use of 60 Vbeta and 13 Jbeta primers. Here immunoSEQ multiplex PCR was the method, and the copy in TCRdb shows in-frame clones only, minus some. This sample yields 75,000 to 95,000 clones, of which approximately 90% are seen a single time; 2.3% belongs to the top ten. Nominally healthy donors provided the samples, though records likely missed some immune exposures. The CDR3 length is 12 residues. Germline V CDR1 and CDR2: SNHLY, FYNNEI. Trimming removed 6 bases at V and 4 bases at J, with 10 bases between. Worth noting for this clone: Its antigen is not known.

This chain joins TRBV2 and TRBJ2-7; perhaps TRBD2 as D (6 bases). This TCR came from a man aged 18 to 30 in good health and CMV-seronegative. Sequenced material: PBMCs. CDR3 nucleotides: TGTGCCAGCAGAGGAGGGAATTACGAGCAGTACTTC. Amino acid sequence: CASRGGNYEQYF.